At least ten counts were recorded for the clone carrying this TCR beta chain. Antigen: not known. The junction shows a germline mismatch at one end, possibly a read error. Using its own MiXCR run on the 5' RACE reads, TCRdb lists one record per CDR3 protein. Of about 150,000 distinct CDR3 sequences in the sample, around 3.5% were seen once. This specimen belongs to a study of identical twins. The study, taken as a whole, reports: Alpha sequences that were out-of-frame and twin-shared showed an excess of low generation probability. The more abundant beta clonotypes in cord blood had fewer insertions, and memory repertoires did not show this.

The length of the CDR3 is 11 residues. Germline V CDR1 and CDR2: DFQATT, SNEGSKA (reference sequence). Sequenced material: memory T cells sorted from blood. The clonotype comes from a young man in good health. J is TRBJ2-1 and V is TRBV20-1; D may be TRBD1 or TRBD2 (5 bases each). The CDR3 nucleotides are TGCAGTGCCCGGGACGCCCCAGGGATGGTCTTC. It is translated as CSARDAPGMVF.